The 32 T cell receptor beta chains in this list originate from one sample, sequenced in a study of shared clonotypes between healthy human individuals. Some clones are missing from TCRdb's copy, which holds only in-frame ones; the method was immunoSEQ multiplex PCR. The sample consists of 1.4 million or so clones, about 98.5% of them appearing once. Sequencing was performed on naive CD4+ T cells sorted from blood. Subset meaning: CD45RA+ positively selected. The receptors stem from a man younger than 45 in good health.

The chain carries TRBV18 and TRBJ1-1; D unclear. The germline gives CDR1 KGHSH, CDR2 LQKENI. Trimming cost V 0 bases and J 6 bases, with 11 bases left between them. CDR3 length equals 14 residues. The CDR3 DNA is TGTGCCAGCTCACCACCTGGGGTTATGTCTGAAGCTTTCTTT. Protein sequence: CASSPPGVMSEAFF.

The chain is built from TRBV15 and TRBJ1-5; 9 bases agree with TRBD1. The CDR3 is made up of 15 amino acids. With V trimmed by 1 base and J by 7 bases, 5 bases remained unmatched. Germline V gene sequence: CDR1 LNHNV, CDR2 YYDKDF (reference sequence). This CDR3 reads CATSRADRGRQPQHF. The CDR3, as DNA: TGTGCCACCAGCAGAGCGGACAGGGGTCGGCAGCCCCAGCATTTT.

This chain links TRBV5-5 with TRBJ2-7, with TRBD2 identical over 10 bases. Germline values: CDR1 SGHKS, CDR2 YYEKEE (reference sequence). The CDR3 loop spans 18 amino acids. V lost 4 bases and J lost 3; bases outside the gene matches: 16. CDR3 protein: CASSPKGLAGAIHYEQYF. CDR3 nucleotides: TGTGCCAGCAGCCCGAAGGGGCTAGCGGGAGCGATACACTACGAGCAGTACTTC.

Here the CDR3 reads CASSGTAAEAFF. CDR3 DNA: TGTGCCAGCAGCGGGACAGCGGCTGAAGCTTTCTTT. The chain carries TRBV6-5 and TRBJ1-1; 7 bases agree with TRBD1. Losses at the gene ends were 6 bases for V and 6 bases for J; bases not matched to a gene: 4. This CDR3 is 12 amino acids long. CDR1 and CDR2 from the germline V gene are MNHEY and SVGAGI.

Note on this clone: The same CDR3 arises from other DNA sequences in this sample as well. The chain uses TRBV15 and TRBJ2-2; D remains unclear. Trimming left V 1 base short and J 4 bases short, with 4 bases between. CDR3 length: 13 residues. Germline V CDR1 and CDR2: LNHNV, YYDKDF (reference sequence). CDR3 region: CATSRVPTGELFF. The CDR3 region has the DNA TGTGCCACCAGCAGAGTTCCCACCGGGGAGCTGTTTTTT.

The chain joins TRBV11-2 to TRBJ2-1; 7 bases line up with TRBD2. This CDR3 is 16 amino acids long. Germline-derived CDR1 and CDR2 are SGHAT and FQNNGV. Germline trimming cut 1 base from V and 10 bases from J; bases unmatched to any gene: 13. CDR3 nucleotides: TGTGCCAGCAGCTTAGCCCTGGGGATACCGGGACTAGAGCAGTTCTTC. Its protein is CASSLALGIPGLEQFF.

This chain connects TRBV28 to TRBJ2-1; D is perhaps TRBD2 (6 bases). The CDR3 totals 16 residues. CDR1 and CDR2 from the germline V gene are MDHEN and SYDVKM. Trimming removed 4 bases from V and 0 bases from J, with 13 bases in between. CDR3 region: CASSSLLANSYNEQFF. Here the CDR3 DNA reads TGTGCCAGCAGTTCCCTGCTAGCGAACTCCTACAATGAGCAGTTCTTC.

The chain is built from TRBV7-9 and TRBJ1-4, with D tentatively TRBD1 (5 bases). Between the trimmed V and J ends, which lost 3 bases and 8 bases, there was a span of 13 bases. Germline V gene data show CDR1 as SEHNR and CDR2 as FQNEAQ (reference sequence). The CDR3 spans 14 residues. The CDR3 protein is CASSLEGTGEKLFF. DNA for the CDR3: TGTGCCAGCAGCTTGGAAGGGACGGGCGAAAAACTGTTTTTT.

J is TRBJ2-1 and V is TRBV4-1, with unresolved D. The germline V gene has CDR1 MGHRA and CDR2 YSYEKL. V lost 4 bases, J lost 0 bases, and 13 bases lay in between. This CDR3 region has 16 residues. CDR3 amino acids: CASSRVWGSSYNEQFF. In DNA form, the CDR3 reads TGCGCCAGCAGCCGAGTGTGGGGAAGCTCCTACAATGAGCAGTTCTTC.

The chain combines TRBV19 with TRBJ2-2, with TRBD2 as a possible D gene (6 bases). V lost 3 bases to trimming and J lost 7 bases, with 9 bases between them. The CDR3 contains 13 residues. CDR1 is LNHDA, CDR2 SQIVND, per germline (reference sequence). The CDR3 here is CASSINGGGELFF. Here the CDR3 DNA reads TGTGCCAGTAGTATTAACGGGGGCGGGGAGCTGTTTTTT.

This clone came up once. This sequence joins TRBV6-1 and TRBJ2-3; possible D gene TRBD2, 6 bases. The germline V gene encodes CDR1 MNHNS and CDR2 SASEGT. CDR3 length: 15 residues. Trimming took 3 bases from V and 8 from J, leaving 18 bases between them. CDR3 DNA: TGTGCCAGCAGTGACGGCGGGACGAACTCGGTTACGCAGTATTTT. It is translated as CASSDGGTNSVTQYF.

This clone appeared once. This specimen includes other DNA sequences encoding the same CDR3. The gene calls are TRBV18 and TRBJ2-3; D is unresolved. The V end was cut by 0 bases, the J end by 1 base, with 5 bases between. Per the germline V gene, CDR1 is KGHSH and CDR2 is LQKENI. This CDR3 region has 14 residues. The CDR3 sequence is CASSPPVRTDTQYF. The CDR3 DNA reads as TGTGCCAGCTCACCACCGGTCCGCACAGATACGCAGTATTTT. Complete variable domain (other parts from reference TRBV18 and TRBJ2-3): NAGVMQNPRHLVRRRGQEARLRCSPMKGHSHVYWYRQLPEEGLKFMVYLQKENIIDESGMPKERFSAEFPKEGPSILRIQQVVRGDSAAYFCASSPPVRTDTQYFGPGTRLTVL.

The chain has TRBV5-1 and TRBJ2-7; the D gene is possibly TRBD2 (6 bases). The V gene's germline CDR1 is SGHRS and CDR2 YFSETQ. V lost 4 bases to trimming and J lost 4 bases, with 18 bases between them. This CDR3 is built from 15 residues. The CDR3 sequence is CASSLLAEGSYEQYF. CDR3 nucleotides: TGCGCCAGCAGCCTATTAGCGGAGGGCTCGTACGAGCAGTACTTC.

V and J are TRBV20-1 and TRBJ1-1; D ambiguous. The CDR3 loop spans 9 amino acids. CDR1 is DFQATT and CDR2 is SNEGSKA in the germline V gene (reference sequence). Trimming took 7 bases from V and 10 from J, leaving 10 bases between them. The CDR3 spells CSVTARAFF. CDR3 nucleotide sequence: TGCAGTGTGACGGCGAGAGCTTTCTTT.

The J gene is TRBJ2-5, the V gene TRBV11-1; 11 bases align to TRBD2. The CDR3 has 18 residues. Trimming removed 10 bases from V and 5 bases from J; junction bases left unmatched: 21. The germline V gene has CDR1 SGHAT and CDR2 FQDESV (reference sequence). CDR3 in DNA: TGTGCCACACAGCCCGGGGCCTTAGCGGGAGGGCCCGGGGAGACCCAGTACTTC. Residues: CATQPGALAGGPGETQYF.

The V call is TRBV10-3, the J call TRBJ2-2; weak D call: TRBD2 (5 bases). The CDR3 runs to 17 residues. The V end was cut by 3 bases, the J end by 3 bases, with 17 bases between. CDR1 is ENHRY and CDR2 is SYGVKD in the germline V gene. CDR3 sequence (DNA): TGTGCCATCAGTGAATTTTACGGAGCCGGGGACACCGGGGAGCTGTTTTTT. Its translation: CAISEFYGAGDTGELFF.

CDR3 DNA sequence: TGTGCCAGTAGTATCCGGACTAGCGGGCTTTACAATGAGCAGTTCTTC. Its translation: CASSIRTSGLYNEQFF. V usage is TRBV19 and J usage is TRBJ2-1, with 11 bases aligning to TRBD2. Trimming cost V 3 bases and J 4 bases; bases outside gene matches: 5. The CDR3 length is 16 residues. Germline assignment: CDR1 LNHDA and CDR2 SQIVND (reference sequence).

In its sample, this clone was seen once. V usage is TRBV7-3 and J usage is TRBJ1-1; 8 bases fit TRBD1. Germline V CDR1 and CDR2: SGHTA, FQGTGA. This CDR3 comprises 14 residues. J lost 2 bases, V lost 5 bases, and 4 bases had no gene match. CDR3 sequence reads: CASSRGQGNTEAFF. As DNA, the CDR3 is TGTGCCAGCAGCCGAGGACAGGGTAACACTGAAGCTTTCTTT.

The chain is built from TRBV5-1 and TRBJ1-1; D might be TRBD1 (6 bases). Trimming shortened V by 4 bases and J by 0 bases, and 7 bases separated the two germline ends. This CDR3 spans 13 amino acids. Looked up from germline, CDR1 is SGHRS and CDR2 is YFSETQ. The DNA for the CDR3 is TGCGCCAGCAGCCGGGACATGAACACTGAAGCTTTCTTT. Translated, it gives CASSRDMNTEAFF.

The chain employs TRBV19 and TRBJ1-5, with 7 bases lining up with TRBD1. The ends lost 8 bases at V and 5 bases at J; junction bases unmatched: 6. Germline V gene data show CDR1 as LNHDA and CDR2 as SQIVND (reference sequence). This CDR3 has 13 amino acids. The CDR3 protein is CASSQGNYQPQHF. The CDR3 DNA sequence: TGTGCCAGTTCACAGGGGAACTATCAGCCCCAGCATTTT.

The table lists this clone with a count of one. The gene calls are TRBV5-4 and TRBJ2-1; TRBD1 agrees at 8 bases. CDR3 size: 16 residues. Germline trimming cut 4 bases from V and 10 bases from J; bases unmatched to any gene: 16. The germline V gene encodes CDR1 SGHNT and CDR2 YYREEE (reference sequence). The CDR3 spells CASSGQGGGYRREQFF. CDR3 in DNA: TGTGCCAGCAGCGGACAGGGTGGAGGCTATCGGCGGGAGCAGTTCTTC.

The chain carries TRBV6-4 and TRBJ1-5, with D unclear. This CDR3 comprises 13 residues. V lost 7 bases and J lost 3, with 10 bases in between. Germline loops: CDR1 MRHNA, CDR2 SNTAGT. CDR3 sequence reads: CASIRQSNQPQHF. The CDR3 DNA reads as TGTGCCAGCATAAGGCAGTCCAATCAGCCCCAGCATTTT.

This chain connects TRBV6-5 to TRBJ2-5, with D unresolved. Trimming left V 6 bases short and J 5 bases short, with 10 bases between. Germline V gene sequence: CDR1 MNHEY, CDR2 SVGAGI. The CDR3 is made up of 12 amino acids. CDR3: CASRSSSETQYF. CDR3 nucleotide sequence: TGTGCCAGCAGAAGCAGCTCGGAGACCCAGTACTTC.

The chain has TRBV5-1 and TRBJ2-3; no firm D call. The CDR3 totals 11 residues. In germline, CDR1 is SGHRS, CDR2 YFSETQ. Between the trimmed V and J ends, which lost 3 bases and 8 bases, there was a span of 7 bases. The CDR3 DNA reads TGCGCCAGCAGCTCAAGTGGTACGCAGTATTTT. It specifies CASSSSGTQYF.

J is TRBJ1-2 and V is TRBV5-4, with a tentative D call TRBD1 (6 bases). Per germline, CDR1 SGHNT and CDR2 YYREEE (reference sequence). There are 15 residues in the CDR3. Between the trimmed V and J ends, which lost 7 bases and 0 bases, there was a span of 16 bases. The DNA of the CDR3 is TGTGCCAGCCGCCATACAGGGAGAGCTAACTATGGCTACACCTTC. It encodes CASRHTGRANYGYTF. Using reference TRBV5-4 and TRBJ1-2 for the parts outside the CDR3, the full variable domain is ETGVTQSPTHLIKTRGQQVTLRCSSQSGHNTVSWYQQALGQGPQFIFQYYREEENGRGNFPPRFSGLQFPNYSSELNVNALELDDSALYLCASRHTGRANYGYTFGSGTRLTVV.

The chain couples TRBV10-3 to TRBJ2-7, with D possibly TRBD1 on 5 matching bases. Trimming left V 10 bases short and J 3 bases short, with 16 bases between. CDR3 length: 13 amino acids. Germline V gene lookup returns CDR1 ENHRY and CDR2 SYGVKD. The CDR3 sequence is CANSLRAVYEQYF. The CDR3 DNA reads TGTGCCAACTCGCTCAGGGCAGTCTACGAGCAGTACTTC.

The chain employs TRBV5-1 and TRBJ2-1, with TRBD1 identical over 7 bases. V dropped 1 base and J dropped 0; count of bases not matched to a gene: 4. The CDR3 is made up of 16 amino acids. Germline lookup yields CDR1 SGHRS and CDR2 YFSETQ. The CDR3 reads CASSLTGDPSYNEQFF. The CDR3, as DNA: TGCGCCAGCAGCTTGACAGGGGATCCCTCCTACAATGAGCAGTTCTTC.

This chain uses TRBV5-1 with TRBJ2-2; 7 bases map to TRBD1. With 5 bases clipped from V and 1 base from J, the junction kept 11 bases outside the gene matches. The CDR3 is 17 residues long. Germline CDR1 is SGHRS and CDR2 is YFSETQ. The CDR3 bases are TGCGCCAGCAGTCAGGACAGGCCGGCCTGGAACACCGGGGAGCTGTTTTTT. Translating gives CASSQDRPAWNTGELFF.

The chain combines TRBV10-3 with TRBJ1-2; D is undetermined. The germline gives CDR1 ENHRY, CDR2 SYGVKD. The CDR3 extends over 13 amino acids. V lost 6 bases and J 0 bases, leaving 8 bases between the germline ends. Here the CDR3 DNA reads TGTGCCATCAGGGAAGGGTCTAACTATGGCTACACCTTC. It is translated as CAIREGSNYGYTF.

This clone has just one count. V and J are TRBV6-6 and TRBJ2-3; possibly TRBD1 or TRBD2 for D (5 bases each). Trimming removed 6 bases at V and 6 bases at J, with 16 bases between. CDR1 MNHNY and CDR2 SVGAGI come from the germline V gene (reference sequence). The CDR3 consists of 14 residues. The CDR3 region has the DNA TGTGCCAGCAGAGCTGTACGGGACGGTGATACGCAGTATTTT. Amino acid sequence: CASRAVRDGDTQYF.

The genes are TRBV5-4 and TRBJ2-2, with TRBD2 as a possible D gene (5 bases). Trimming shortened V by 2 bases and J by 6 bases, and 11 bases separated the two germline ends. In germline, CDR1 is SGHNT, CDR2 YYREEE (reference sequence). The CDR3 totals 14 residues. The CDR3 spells CASSFSSSPGELFF. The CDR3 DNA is TGTGCCAGCAGCTTTTCTAGCTCTCCCGGGGAGCTGTTTTTT.

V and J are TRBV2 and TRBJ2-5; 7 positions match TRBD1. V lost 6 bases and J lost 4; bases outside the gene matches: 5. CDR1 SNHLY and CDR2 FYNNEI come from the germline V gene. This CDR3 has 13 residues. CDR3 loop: CASRKTGVETQYF. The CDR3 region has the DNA TGTGCCAGCAGGAAAACAGGGGTAGAGACCCAGTACTTC.